Listed below are T cell receptor beta chains from one sample, sequenced in a study of T cells in Graves' hyperthyroidism and ophthalmopathy. TCRdb ran MiXCR on the multiplex PCR reads and lists one entry per CDR3 protein. This table holds about 540,000 distinct CDR3 sequences, 35% to 55% found once. Sample: peripheral blood or thyroid tissue (not recorded which). Receptor source: a young woman with Graves' hyperthyroidism. The CDR3 runs from the conserved cysteine through the conserved F or W. D genes are given only for firm matches. Clone size appears in some rows only: once, few, many, or a class for an expanded clone.

clone size,CDR3 length,J gene,D gene,V gene,CDR3 protein,CDR3 DNA
-,16,TRBJ1-5,-,TRBV15,CATSSELPRPNQPQHF,TGTGCCACCAGCAGCGAATTACCCCGACCCAATCAGCCCCAGCATTTT
-,14,TRBJ1-1,TRBD1,TRBV25-1,CASSPLDRVTEAFF,TGTGCCAGCTCACCACTGGACAGGGTCACTGAAGCTTTCTTT
many,13,TRBJ1-2,-,TRBV29-1,CSVHTTDRYGYTF,TGCAGCGTGCACACGACAGATCGTTATGGCTACACCTTC
few,14,TRBJ2-2,-,TRBV9,CASSAGLEAGELFF,TGTGCCAGCAGCGCGGGACTGGAGGCCGGGGAGCTGTTTTTT
-,14,TRBJ2-7,-,TRBV6-9,CASSYSGGGPEQYF,TGTGCCAGCAGTTATTCGGGAGGAGGGCCCGAGCAGTACTTC
-,15,TRBJ2-7,-,TRBV12-3/TRBV12-4,CASSLQGSDSYEQYF,TGTGCCAGCAGTTTACAGGGGTCGGATTCCTACGAGCAGTACTTC
-,14,TRBJ2-7,-,TRBV5-1,CASSFTQGTYEQYF,TGCGCCAGCAGCTTTACCCAGGGGACCTACGAGCAGTACTTC
-,13,TRBJ2-7,-,TRBV6-5,CASSYGAEYEQYF,TGTGCCAGCAGTTACGGGGCGGAATACGAGCAGTACTTC
-,10,TRBJ2-1,TRBD1,TRBV20-1,CSAARTGQFF,TGCAGTGCCGCAAGGACAGGGCAGTTCTTC
-,12,TRBJ2-7,TRBD1,TRBV29-1,CSFRQGAYEQYF,TGCAGCTTTCGCCAGGGGGCTTACGAGCAGTACTTC
-,12,TRBJ2-5,-,TRBV19,CATRGVWETQYF,TGTGCCACGAGGGGGGTTTGGGAGACCCAGTACTTC
-,13,TRBJ1-5,-,TRBV7-2,CASSSNREQPQHF,TGTGCCAGCAGCTCCAATAGGGAGCAGCCCCAGCATTTT
few,12,TRBJ2-7,-,TRBV7-2,CASSPTQVEQYF,TGTGCCAGCAGCCCGACCCAGGTCGAGCAGTACTTC
-,15,TRBJ2-2,TRBD1,TRBV19,CASETGTMNTGELFF,TGTGCCAGTGAGACAGGGACGATGAACACCGGGGAGCTGTTTTTT
many,13,TRBJ1-2,-,TRBV9,CASSVDSYYGYTF,TGTGCCAGCAGCGTAGACAGCTACTATGGCTACACCTTC
few,15,TRBJ2-7,-,TRBV7-9,CASSIPTEGSYEQYF,TGTGCCAGTAGTATACCTACGGAGGGTTCCTACGAGCAGTACTTC
many,13,TRBJ1-4,TRBD1,TRBV29-1,CSVTDRAGEKLFF,TGCAGCGTCACCGACAGGGCGGGTGAAAAACTGTTTTTT
-,15,TRBJ1-2,-,TRBV7-2,CAGSLLPGSTYGYTF,TGTGCCGGCAGCTTACTGCCAGGGAGTACCTATGGCTACACCTTC
-,15,TRBJ1-5,-,TRBV5-6,CASSSNFRGNQPQHF,TGTGCCAGCAGCTCTAATTTTCGGGGGAATCAGCCCCAGCATTTT
few,14,TRBJ2-5,TRBD1,TRBV12-3/TRBV12-4,CASSYDRGGETQYF,TGTGCCAGCAGTTACGACAGGGGTGGGGAGACCCAGTACTTC
many,12,TRBJ2-7,-,TRBV12-3/TRBV12-4,CASSFDTYEQYF,TGTGCCAGCAGTTTCGACACGTACGAGCAGTACTTC
many,11,TRBJ1-1,TRBD1,TRBV29-1,CSVERDREAFF,TGCAGCGTTGAAAGGGACAGAGAAGCTTTCTTT
few,15,TRBJ2-7,TRBD2,TRBV5-1,CASSFLAGRPREQYF,TGCGCCAGCAGCTTCCTAGCGGGTCGCCCTAGAGAGCAGTACTTC
-,13,TRBJ1-4,-,TRBV10-3,CAIRVPVYEKLFF,TGTGCCATCAGGGTCCCGGTCTATGAAAAACTGTTTTTT
many,14,TRBJ2-7,TRBD2,TRBV15,CATQSGSSSYEQYF,TGTGCCACCCAAAGCGGGAGCTCCTCCTACGAGCAGTACTTC
many,15,TRBJ2-7,TRBD2,TRBV10-3,CAIRQGLAEFGGQYF,TGTGCCATCAGGCAGGGACTAGCGGAATTTGGTGGGCAGTACTTC
once,13,TRBJ1-3,-,TRBV25-1,CARDFETGNTIYF,TGTGCTAGAGATTTCGAGACTGGAAACACCATATATTTT
many,15,TRBJ2-7,TRBD2,TRBV7-2,CASSLKASGTYEQYF,TGTGCCAGCAGCTTAAAGGCTAGCGGGACCTACGAGCAGTACTTC
few,14,TRBJ1-5,TRBD1,TRBV12-3/TRBV12-4,CASSDRGINQPQHF,TGTGCCAGCAGTGACAGGGGGATCAATCAGCCCCAGCATTTT
-,14,TRBJ2-5,TRBD2,TRBV20-1,CSANLAEPQETQYF,TGCAGTGCTAATCTAGCGGAGCCCCAAGAGACCCAGTACTTC
many,13,TRBJ1-1,-,TRBV15,CATSRVGAREAFF,TGTGCCACCAGCAGAGTTGGAGCCCGGGAAGCTTTCTTT
-,14,TRBJ2-5,-,TRBV12-3/TRBV12-4,CASSLAHFQETQYF,TGTGCCAGCAGTTTAGCACACTTTCAAGAGACCCAGTACTTC
many,13,TRBJ1-2,-,TRBV7-6,CASSPLANYGYTF,TGTGCCAGCAGCCCCCTAGCTAACTATGGCTACACCTTC
-,14,TRBJ2-5,TRBD1,TRBV2,CASRGTGGAQTQYF,TGTGCCAGCAGAGGGACAGGGGGCGCCCAGACCCAGTACTTC
once,14,TRBJ1-1,-,TRBV12-3/TRBV12-4,CASSFFAGQYEAFF,TGTGCCAGCAGTTTTTTCGCCGGACAGTATGAAGCTTTCTTT
many,13,TRBJ2-2,-,TRBV24-1,CATSDLLSGELFF,TGTGCCACCAGTGATTTGCTTTCCGGGGAGCTGTTTTTT
once,12,TRBJ2-7,-,TRBV10-3,CAIRGAESEQYF,TGTGCCATCAGAGGGGCGGAATCCGAGCAGTACTTC
-,14,TRBJ2-7,TRBD2,TRBV20-1,CSARRLAGRYEQYF,TGCAGTGCTCGGAGGCTAGCGGGACGATACGAGCAGTACTTC
-,14,TRBJ1-3,-,TRBV12-3/TRBV12-4,CASSLRSAGNTIYF,TGTGCCAGCAGTTTAAGGTCAGCTGGAAACACCATATATTTT
many,13,TRBJ2-5,-,TRBV9,CASSSRLGETQYF,TGTGCCAGCAGCTCCCGGTTGGGAGAGACCCAGTACTTC
-,12,TRBJ1-1,-,TRBV6-1,CAARTLNTEAFF,TGTGCCGCCCGGACACTGAACACTGAAGCTTTCTTT
-,15,TRBJ2-7,-,TRBV15,CATSSAPGPRYEQYF,TGTGCCACCAGCAGTGCTCCGGGTCCCCGCTACGAGCAGTACTTC
-,16,TRBJ1-5,-,TRBV2,CASSEDLGWGNQPQHF,TGTGCCAGCAGTGAAGACCTCGGGTGGGGCAATCAGCCCCAGCATTTT